A single sample is the source of the 23 T cell receptor beta chains below, sequenced in a study of blood T cells in healthy people across ages. Alongside a J-beta primer mix, a sample-barcoded 5' primer served in a second PCR lasting about 7 to 11 cycles. Using its own MiXCR run on the 5' RACE reads, TCRdb lists one record per CDR3 protein. The repertoire holds over 1,200,000 distinct CDR3 sequences, with 55% to 75% as singletons. Sequenced: blood. Receptors originate from a man aged 18 to 29 in good health.

V and J are TRBV12-3 or TRBV12-4 and TRBJ2-5, with 7 bases fitting TRBD2. Gene TRBJ2-7 matches the end of the DNA better, so the J call may be wrong. The CDR3 totals 15 residues. Written as DNA, the CDR3 is TGTGCCAGCAGTTTAGGGCTAGCGGACTACTACGAGCAGTACTTC. Its protein product is CASSLGLADYYEQYF.

The rearrangement joins TRBV5-1 to TRBJ2-5; possible D gene TRBD1, 6 bases. Judging by the DNA end, TRBJ2-7 fits better; the J call may be wrong. The CDR3 spans 15 residues. Germline loops: CDR1 SGHRS, CDR2 YFSETQ. For the CDR3, the DNA is TGCGCCAGCAGCCTAATACCAACAGGGCCCGACGAGCAGTACTTC. It yields the protein CASSLIPTGPDEQYF.

This clonotype was seen only a few times. This chain connects TRBV4-3 to TRBJ2-1; TRBD1 agrees at 8 bases. Germline values: CDR1 LGHNA, CDR2 YSLEER. The ends lost 0 bases at V and 4 bases at J; junction bases unmatched: 5. The CDR3 is made up of 16 amino acids. CDR3 nucleotides: TGCGCCAGCAGCCAAGAAGGACAGGGAGGATACAATGAGCAGTTCTTC. Protein product: CASSQEGQGGYNEQFF.

The CDR3 DNA reads TGCAGCGTCGGAGTTAGCGGAGCTACCTACGAGCAGTACTTC. The encoded protein is CSVGVSGATYEQYF. This chain links TRBV29-1 with TRBJ2-7; possible D gene TRBD2, 6 bases. Trimming shortened V by 6 bases and J by 2 bases, and 17 bases separated the two germline ends. CDR3 size: 14 residues. Germline V gene sequence: CDR1 SQVTM, CDR2 ANQGSEA.

V and J are TRBV20-1 and TRBJ2-3; 14 bases agree with TRBD2. Germline loops: CDR1 DFQATT, CDR2 SNEGSKA (reference sequence). The CDR3 runs to 15 residues. With 5 bases clipped from V and 4 bases from J, the junction kept 5 bases outside the gene matches. In nucleotides, the CDR3 is TGCAGTGCTCCCGGGACTAGCGGGGGCGCAGATACGCAGTATTTT. Protein: CSAPGTSGGADTQYF.

The V and J genes are TRBV12-5 and TRBJ2-3; weak D call: TRBD1 (6 bases). The CDR3 runs to 15 residues. CDR1 and CDR2 from the germline V gene are LGHNT and FRNRAP. V was shortened by 6 bases and J by 6 bases, with 19 bases between the two germline ends. Here the CDR3 reads CASGFRGLPHDTQYF. The CDR3 bases are TGTGCTAGTGGGTTCAGGGGCCTCCCTCACGATACGCAGTATTTT. The full variable domain, in which reference TRBV12-5 and TRBJ2-3 provide the parts outside the CDR3, is DARVTQTPRHKVTEMGQEVTMRCQPILGHNTVFWYRQTMMQGLELLAYFRNRAPLDDSGMPKDRFSAEMPDATLATLKIQPSEPRDSAVYFCASGFRGLPHDTQYFGPGTRLTVL.

This chain joins TRBV13 and TRBJ2-1; TRBD1 matches 8 bases. This CDR3 has 15 residues. Germline V gene lookup returns CDR1 PRHDT and CDR2 FYEKMQ (reference sequence). V was clipped by 4 bases and J by 7 bases; unmatched bases: 9. CDR3 amino acids: CASSWPRGQLNEQFF. The DNA of the CDR3 is TGTGCCAGCAGCTGGCCCAGGGGGCAGTTGAATGAGCAGTTCTTC.

This clonotype was seen a handful of times. This chain joins TRBV4-3 and TRBJ2-1, with unresolved D. V shed 1 base and J shed 0 bases, with 10 bases lying between them. This CDR3 is 16 amino acids long. CDR1 LGHNA and CDR2 YSLEER come from the germline V gene. This CDR3 reads CASSQGVMSSYNEQFF. As DNA, the CDR3 is TGCGCCAGCAGCCAAGGGGTCATGAGCTCCTACAATGAGCAGTTCTTC.

Concerning this clonotype: Lacking the conserved final phenylalanine or tryptophan, this CDR3 likely reflects a read error. J is TRBJ2-1 and V is TRBV7-2; 8 bases are shared with TRBD2. The germline V gene encodes CDR1 SGHTA and CDR2 FQGNSA. The CDR3 spans 16 residues. Losses at the gene ends were 2 bases for V and 0 bases for J; bases not matched to a gene: 3. The CDR3 protein is CASSLSTSGSYNEQFL. In DNA, the CDR3 is TGTGCCAGCAGCTTATCAACTAGCGGCTCCTACAATGAGCAGTTCTTA.

In regard to this clonotype: Germline and junction disagree at one end, which may indicate a read error. The chain joins TRBV7-2 to TRBJ1-6; perhaps TRBD1 as D (6 bases). This CDR3 contains 15 residues. Germline CDR1 is SGHTA and CDR2 is FQGNSA. As DNA, the CDR3 is TGTGCCAGCAGCTTCCAGGGGAGGACTAATCCACCCCTCCACTTT. This translates into CASSFQGRTNPPLHF.

This sequence joins TRBV6-5 and TRBJ2-7, with D maybe TRBD1 (6 bases). This CDR3 comprises 13 residues. The germline V gene has CDR1 MNHEY and CDR2 SVGAGI. Trimming stripped 4 bases from V and 2 bases from J, with 9 bases between. As DNA, the CDR3 is TGTGCCAGCAGTTTTCGACAGGCCTACGAGCAGTACTTC. Residues: CASSFRQAYEQYF.

The chain uses TRBV11-2 and TRBJ2-5; D uncertain. The DNA end favors TRBJ2-7, so the J call may be wrong. The CDR3 is 14 amino acids. CDR1 SGHAT and CDR2 FQNNGV come from the germline V gene. This chain's CDR3 is CASSFGASQYEQYF. The CDR3 region has the DNA TGTGCCAGCAGCTTCGGAGCTTCCCAATACGAGCAGTACTTC.

The genes are TRBV13 and TRBJ2-1; D might be TRBD2 (5 bases). CDR1 and CDR2 from the germline V gene are PRHDT and FYEKMQ (reference sequence). The V gene lost 1 base and the J gene lost 8 bases, with 21 bases spanning the gap. The CDR3 runs to 17 residues. In DNA form, the CDR3 reads TGTGCCAGCAGCTTAGAGGCTGGCCCCCTCACTAGGGATGAGCAGTTCTTC. This gives the protein CASSLEAGPLTRDEQFF.

This chain uses TRBV2 with TRBJ2-3; D remains ambiguous. Trimming shortened V by 8 bases and J by 2 bases, and 17 bases separated the two germline ends. CDR1 and CDR2 from the germline V gene are SNHLY and FYNNEI. The CDR3 is 15 amino acids. The CDR3: CASADQQSFTDTQYF. DNA of the CDR3: TGTGCCAGCGCCGATCAACAGTCATTCACAGATACGCAGTATTTT.

V and J are TRBV7-9 and TRBJ2-7, with 10 bases lining up with TRBD1. The ends lost 6 bases at V and 7 bases at J; junction bases unmatched: 12. Germline-derived CDR1 and CDR2 are SEHNR and FQNEAQ (reference sequence). There are 15 residues in the CDR3. The CDR3 spells CASSQGQGDFYEQYF. The DNA for the CDR3 is TGTGCCAGCAGTCAAGGACAGGGGGATTTTTATGAGCAGTACTTC. The full variable domain, rest sourced from reference TRBV7-9 and TRBJ2-7, is DTGVSQNPRHKITKRGQNVTFRCDPISEHNRLYWYRQTLGQGPEFLTYFQNEAQLEKSRLLSDRFSAERPKGSFSTLEIQRTEQGDSAMYLCASSQGQGDFYEQYFGPGTRLTVT.

The chain is built from TRBV11-2 and TRBJ1-1; tentative D call: TRBD1 (5 bases). V gave up 5 bases and J gave up 7 bases, with 17 bases separating them. This CDR3 region has 14 residues. The germline V gene has CDR1 SGHAT and CDR2 FQNNGV. In nucleotides, the CDR3 is TGTGCCAGCAGCCCCGCCGAACGGACACTTGAAGCTTTCTTT. This encodes CASSPAERTLEAFF.

J is TRBJ1-5 and V is TRBV27, with TRBD1 identical over 7 bases. With V trimmed by 11 bases and J by 1 base, 11 bases remained unmatched. This CDR3 has 15 residues. CDR1 MNHEY and CDR2 SMNVEV come from the germline V gene (reference sequence). The CDR3 bases are TGTGCCCGCAAATTGACAGGGAGGAGCAATCAGCCCCAGCATTTT. It encodes CARKLTGRSNQPQHF.

Only a few counts were recorded for this clonotype. This sequence joins TRBV29-1 and TRBJ2-5; TRBD1 might be the D (6 bases). The germline V and J ends were trimmed by 4 bases and 4 bases, with 10 bases remaining between them. CDR3 length equals 12 residues. Germline-derived CDR1 and CDR2 are SQVTM and ANQGSEA. CDR3 DNA: TGCAGCGTTGGAACAGGGCCAGAGACCCAGTACTTC. Residues: CSVGTGPETQYF.

The rearrangement joins TRBV7-9 to TRBJ2-3, with 8 bases matching TRBD2. Germline V gives CDR1 SEHNR, CDR2 FQNEAQ (reference sequence). The CDR3 spans 15 residues. J gave up 5 bases and V 2 bases, and 6 bases lay outside the gene matches. The CDR3 sequence: CASSLWAGGLDTQYF. CDR3 bases: TGTGCCAGCAGCTTATGGGCGGGGGGCCTAGATACGCAGTATTTT. Using reference TRBV7-9 and TRBJ2-3 for the parts outside the CDR3, the full variable domain is DTGVSQNPRHKITKRGQNVTFRCDPISEHNRLYWYRQTLGQGPEFLTYFQNEAQLEKSRLLSDRFSAERPKGSFSTLEIQRTEQGDSAMYLCASSLWAGGLDTQYFGPGTRLTVL.

In this sample, this clonotype turned up a few times. The chain joins TRBV12-3 or TRBV12-4 to TRBJ2-7; 12 bases align to TRBD1. The CDR3 loop spans 16 amino acids. V gave up 5 bases and J gave up 4 bases; unmatched junction bases: 9. The CDR3 sequence: CASSPGTGGFPYEQYF. In DNA form, the CDR3 reads TGTGCCAGCAGTCCCGGGACAGGGGGCTTCCCTTACGAGCAGTACTTC.

The chain has TRBV6-2 or TRBV6-3 and TRBJ2-1, with D possibly TRBD2 on 5 matching bases. Germline V gives CDR1 MNHEY, CDR2 SVGEGT. V dropped 2 bases and J dropped 0 bases, with 11 bases sitting between them. The CDR3 extends over 16 amino acids. The CDR3 loop is CASSYVTGSSYNEQFF. The DNA of the CDR3 is TGTGCCAGCAGTTACGTGACGGGGAGCTCCTACAATGAGCAGTTCTTC.

This clonotype was seen a few times. The V and J genes are TRBV6-5 and TRBJ2-5, with 8 bases fitting TRBD2. Germline V gives CDR1 MNHEY, CDR2 SVGAGI. The junction had 8 bases not matched to a gene; V was cut back by 5 bases and J by 9 bases. The CDR3 runs to 13 residues. The chain's CDR3 is CASSTLWRGAQYF. In nucleotides, the CDR3 is TGTGCCAGCAGTACCCTTTGGCGGGGGGCCCAGTACTTC.

The rearrangement joins TRBV4-1 to TRBJ2-2; 10 nucleotides line up with TRBD2. Unmatched junction bases numbered 9, after V lost 4 bases and J lost 4 bases. Germline values: CDR1 MGHRA, CDR2 YSYEKL. The CDR3 consists of 17 residues. CDR3 nucleotide sequence: TGCGCCAGCAGCCGTCTAGCGGGAGTAGGGTCCACCGGGGAGCTGTTTTTT. It specifies CASSRLAGVGSTGELFF.